What follows describes a single T cell receptor (beta chain). Its antigen is undetermined. These data are taken from a study of cytomegalovirus exposure and HLA in healthy donors. Study findings and constraints: When analyzed later, the rates of TCR association showed variation by HLA locus, with DRB1 the most and HLA-C the fewest.

60 Vbeta and 13 Jbeta primers were used in PCR. Measured with immunoSEQ multiplex PCR; TCRdb has only the in-frame clones, and not every one. There are some 75,000 clones in the sample, with over 4.5% held by the top ten. The CDR3 has 17 residues. V lost 1 base to trimming and J lost 4 bases; unmatched junction nucleotides: 9. In germline, CDR1 is SEHNR, CDR2 FQNEAQ (reference sequence). This TCR came from a man aged 40-49 years in good health and CMV-seronegative. Specimen: PBMCs. The chain has TRBV7-9 and TRBJ2-7, with 11 bases matching TRBD1. The DNA of the CDR3 is TGTGCCAGCAGCTTAGGGGGGACAGGGGGTACCTCTTACGAGCAGTACTTC. Protein: CASSLGGTGGTSYEQYF. Together with reference TRBV7-9 and TRBJ2-7, the CDR3 gives the full variable domain: DTGVSQNPRHKITKRGQNVTFRCDPISEHNRLYWYRQTLGQGPEFLTYFQNEAQLEKSRLLSDRFSAERPKGSFSTLEIQRTEQGDSAMYLCASSLGGTGGTSYEQYFGPGTRLTVT.